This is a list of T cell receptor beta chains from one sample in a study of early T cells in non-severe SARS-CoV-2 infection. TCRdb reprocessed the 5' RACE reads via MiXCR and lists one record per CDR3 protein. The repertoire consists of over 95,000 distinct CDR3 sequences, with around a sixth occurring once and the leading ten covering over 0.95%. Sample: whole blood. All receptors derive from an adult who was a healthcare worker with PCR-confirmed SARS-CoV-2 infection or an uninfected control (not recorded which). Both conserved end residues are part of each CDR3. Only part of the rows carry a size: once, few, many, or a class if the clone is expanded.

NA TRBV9 CASSGQGLFDSPLHF
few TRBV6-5 CASSYRATAGGELFF
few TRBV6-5 CASSYRAGGNTIYF
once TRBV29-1 CSVETPGVNYGYTF
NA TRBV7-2 CASSLLGDIQYF
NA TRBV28 CATGPESVAYEQYF
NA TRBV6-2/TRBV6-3 CASSSNRDRGFDTQYF
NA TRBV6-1 CASSLTGTSNQPQHF
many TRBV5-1 CASRVIPRESSYNEQFF
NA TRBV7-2 CASSLSAATDTQYF
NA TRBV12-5 CASAPSLAGFQETQYF
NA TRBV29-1 CSVEARGAGTEAFF
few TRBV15 CATSRDTGRGANVQTF
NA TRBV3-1 CASSQVPGELFF
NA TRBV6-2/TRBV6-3 CASSSSLPSGGGSYNEQFF
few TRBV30 CAWRLHGGSNQPQHF
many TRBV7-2 CASSLNPGLAGGTSTDTQYF
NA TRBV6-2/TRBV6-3 CASSHLTSGVYEQYF
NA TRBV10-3 CATAEGAGGEKLFF
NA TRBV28 CASSPGLAIATQYF